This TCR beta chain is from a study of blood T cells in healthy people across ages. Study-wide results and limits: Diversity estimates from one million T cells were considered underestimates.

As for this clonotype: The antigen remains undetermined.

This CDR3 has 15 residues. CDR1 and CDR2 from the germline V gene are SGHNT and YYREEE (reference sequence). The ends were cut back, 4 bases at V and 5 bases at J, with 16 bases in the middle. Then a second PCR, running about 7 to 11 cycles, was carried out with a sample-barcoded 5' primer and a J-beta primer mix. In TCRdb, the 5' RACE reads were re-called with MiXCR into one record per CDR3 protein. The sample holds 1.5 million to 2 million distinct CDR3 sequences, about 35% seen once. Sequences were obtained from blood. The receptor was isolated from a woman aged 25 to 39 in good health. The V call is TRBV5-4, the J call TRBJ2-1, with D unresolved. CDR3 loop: CASSAGALKDNEQFF. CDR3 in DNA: TGTGCCAGCAGCGCCGGTGCCTTAAAGGACAATGAGCAGTTCTTC.